The entry below gives a single T cell receptor beta chain sequence along with its context. The germline CDR1 and CDR2 sequences are LNHDA and SQIVND (reference sequence). The CDR3 loop spans 12 amino acids. Trimming shortened V by 8 bases and J by 3 bases, and 10 bases separated the two germline ends. This entry belongs to a study of blood T cell repertoires in COVID-19. The repertoire was sequenced with immunoSEQ multiplex PCR; TCRdb's copy has only in-frame clones and lacks some. The sample contains 45,000 to 50,000 clones, roughly 84% of which appear only once. This clonotype originated in a man in his sixties or seventies with acute or convalescent COVID-19. Sequenced input: peripheral blood. The chain joins TRBV19 to TRBJ1-1; D is ambiguous. The CDR3 region has the DNA TGTGCCAGTTGCCCTGGCCACACTGAAGCTTTCTTT. It specifies CASCPGHTEAFF. Drawing the rest from reference TRBV19 and TRBJ1-1, the complete variable domain is DGGITQSPKYLFRKEGQNVTLSCEQNLNHDAMYWYRQDPGQGLRLIYYSQIVNDFQKGDIAEGYSVSREKKESFPLTVTSAQKNPTAFYLCASCPGHTEAFFGQGTRLTVV.